Following are 17 T cell receptor beta chains from one sample sequenced in a study of blood T cell repertoires in COVID-19. Using immunoSEQ multiplex PCR, the repertoire was profiled, and TCRdb retains in-frame clones only, with some absent. Among hundreds of thousands of clones, more than 85% were seen once, and the ten largest hold about 1.5%. What was sequenced was PBMCs or T cells enriched from blood (not recorded which). The receptors derive from a woman aged 45 to 65 who had recovered from COVID-19.

This chain joins TRBV14 and TRBJ1-1; D is unclear. Per germline, CDR1 SGHDN and CDR2 FVKESK. Trimming took off 4 bases at V and 0 bases at J, with 6 bases between the two ends. The CDR3 has 13 amino acids. The CDR3 loop is CASSPSVNTEAFF. The CDR3 DNA sequence: TGTGCCAGCAGCCCCTCGGTGAACACTGAAGCTTTCTTT.

The chain recombines TRBV30 with TRBJ1-2; 8 bases fit TRBD1. The CDR3 runs to 18 residues. The germline CDR1 and CDR2 sequences are GTSNPN and SVGIG (reference sequence). V gave up 1 base and J gave up 5 bases; unmatched junction bases: 18. CDR3 residues: CAWSGVIPGQATKYGYTF. DNA of the CDR3: TGTGCCTGGAGTGGGGTTATTCCGGGACAGGCGACGAAATATGGCTACACCTTC.

V gene TRBV7-6 combines with J gene TRBJ2-7, with a weak D call TRBD1 (5 bases). Per germline, CDR1 SGHVS and CDR2 FNYEAQ. V was shortened by 6 bases and J by 1 base, with 16 bases between the two germline ends. The CDR3 has 15 residues. CDR3 amino acids: CASSPGQGLSYEQYF. DNA for the CDR3: TGTGCCAGCAGTCCCGGGCAGGGTCTTTCCTACGAGCAGTACTTC.

V gene TRBV28 combines with J gene TRBJ2-1; 16 bases are a match to TRBD2. V shed 5 bases and J 6 bases; nucleotides not matched to a gene: 7. The germline gives CDR1 MDHEN, CDR2 SYDVKM. This CDR3 spans 17 amino acids. The CDR3 loop reads CASSTGTSGRAFNEQFF. DNA for the CDR3: TGTGCCAGCAGTACCGGGACTAGCGGGAGGGCCTTCAATGAGCAGTTCTTC.

The chain recombines TRBV6-5 with TRBJ2-4, with 8 bases aligning to TRBD1. The CDR3 runs 15 residues. The J segment lost 2 bases and the V segment lost 6 bases, leaving 6 bases of the junction unmatched. Germline CDR1 is MNHEY and CDR2 is SVGAGI. The chain's CDR3 is CASSTDRASKNIQYF. The DNA of the CDR3 is TGTGCCAGCAGCACGGACAGGGCGTCCAAAAACATTCAGTACTTC.

This clone was counted a single time. V is TRBV27 and J is TRBJ2-7; TRBD2 is a possible D gene (5 bases). The CDR3 sequence is 15 residues long. CDR1 is MNHEY, CDR2 SMNVEV, per germline (reference sequence). V shed 5 bases and J shed 0 bases, with 14 bases lying between them. CDR3 residues: CASSLKASISYEQYF. The CDR3 bases are TGTGCCAGCAGTCTCAAGGCTAGCATCTCCTACGAGCAGTACTTC.

The rearrangement links TRBV15 to TRBJ2-5; TRBD2 agrees at 16 bases. V lost 8 bases and J lost 5; bases outside the gene matches: 5. CDR3 length: 15 amino acids. Germline V gives CDR1 LNHNV, CDR2 YYDKDF (reference sequence). CDR3 loop: CATSGTSGRVETQYF. DNA for the CDR3: TGTGCCACCTCTGGGACTAGCGGGAGGGTGGAGACCCAGTACTTC.

The rearrangement uses TRBV6-5 and TRBJ2-7; TRBD2 aligns across 9 bases. V trimming: 1 base; J trimming: 3 bases; junction bases outside the gene matches: 1. The CDR3 covers 14 residues. CDR1 is MNHEY and CDR2 is SVGAGI in the germline V gene. CDR3: CASSYWREGYEQYF. The DNA for the CDR3 is TGTGCCAGCAGTTACTGGCGGGAGGGCTACGAGCAGTACTTC.

V is TRBV6-2 or TRBV6-3 and J is TRBJ1-5; 10 bases agree with TRBD1. Trimming cost V 0 bases and J 6 bases; bases outside gene matches: 11. The CDR3 extends over 18 amino acids. Germline V gene data show CDR1 as MNHEY and CDR2 as SVGEGT. The CDR3 protein is CASSYSIFGGTGVQPQHF. CDR3 DNA: TGTGCCAGCAGTTACTCGATATTCGGCGGGACAGGGGTTCAGCCCCAGCATTTT.

This chain connects TRBV7-9 to TRBJ2-2, with 8 bases aligning to TRBD2. The CDR3 runs to 15 residues. CDR1 is SEHNR and CDR2 is FQNEAQ in the germline V gene (reference sequence). V dropped 2 bases and J dropped 4; count of bases not matched to a gene: 3. The CDR3 DNA reads TGTGCCAGCAGCTTAACTAGCGGTAGCACCGGGGAGCTGTTTTTT. Its translation is CASSLTSGSTGELFF.

The chain couples TRBV6-5 to TRBJ1-6; no firm D call. V lost 0 bases to trimming and J lost 5 bases, with 8 bases between them. In germline, CDR1 is MNHEY, CDR2 SVGAGI. CDR3 length equals 15 residues. The CDR3: CASSYSDGNNSPLHF. The CDR3, as DNA: TGTGCCAGCAGTTACTCCGACGGGAATAATTCACCCCTCCACTTT.

The chain is built from TRBV10-3 and TRBJ2-7; TRBD1 aligns across 9 bases. This CDR3 region has 15 residues. CDR1 and CDR2 from the germline V gene are ENHRY and SYGVKD. Germline trimming cut 7 bases from V and 0 bases from J; bases unmatched to any gene: 7. The chain's CDR3 is CAIKRDRASSYEQYF. CDR3 in DNA: TGTGCCATCAAGAGGGACAGGGCCAGCTCCTACGAGCAGTACTTC.

The chain has TRBV12-5 and TRBJ2-1, with 11 bases matching TRBD2. The junction had 1 base not matched to a gene; V was cut back by 6 bases and J by 6 bases. CDR3 length equals 13 residues. Germline CDR1 reads LGHNT; CDR2 reads FRNRAP. CDR3 nucleotides: TGTGCTAGTGGACTAGCGGGAGCCAATGAGCAGTTCTTC. As protein: CASGLAGANEQFF.

This clone appeared a single time. V and J are TRBV27 and TRBJ2-2; D is uncertain. CDR3 length: 13 residues. CDR1 and CDR2 (germline): MNHEY, SMNVEV (reference sequence). V shed 5 bases and J shed 3 bases, with 7 bases lying between them. CDR3 in amino acids: CASSPVDTGELFF. Here the CDR3 DNA reads TGTGCCAGCAGTCCCGTCGACACCGGGGAGCTGTTTTTT.

The rearrangement uses TRBV6-5 and TRBJ2-7, with D possibly matching TRBD1 (5 bases). The CDR3 covers 14 residues. The V end was cut by 5 bases, the J end by 0 bases, with 11 bases between. Germline V lookup: CDR1 MNHEY, CDR2 SVGAGI. The chain's CDR3 is CASSTGLPSYEQYF. The CDR3 DNA follows: TGTGCCAGCAGTACAGGTTTACCCTCCTACGAGCAGTACTTC.

The rearrangement links TRBV15 to TRBJ2-7; tentatively, D is TRBD1 (6 bases). The CDR3 loop spans 13 amino acids. V was trimmed by 3 bases and J by 7 bases, leaving 13 bases between them. The germline CDR1 and CDR2 sequences are LNHNV and YYDKDF (reference sequence). CDR3 nucleotides: TGTGCCACCAGCAGTATCAGGGGTGAGGAGCAGTACTTC. Protein sequence: CATSSIRGEEQYF.

This clone was counted once. The chain combines TRBV5-1 with TRBJ2-2, with no clear D. The CDR3 loop spans 14 amino acids. The germline V and J ends were trimmed by 3 bases and 4 bases, with 10 bases remaining between them. Germline-derived CDR1 and CDR2 are SGHRS and YFSETQ. CDR3 residues: CASSSSPSTGELFF. In DNA, the CDR3 is TGCGCCAGCAGCTCCTCGCCTAGCACCGGGGAGCTGTTTTTT.